Detailed here is one TCR beta chain. Authors' processing steps: Using reference gene primer amplification, nucleated cell counts were estimated. Sequencing was performed with immunoSEQ multiplex PCR; in TCRdb, only in-frame clones are kept and a portion is missing. For V, J and clone size, that table is used; D and trimming come from the DNA. The sample gives under 250,000 clones, approximately 87% of which show up once; 5.5% to 6.5% is in the top ten. This sample is part of a study of blood T cell repertoires in COVID-19. Study background: The United States, Italy and Spain provided the acute and convalescent COVID-19 samples. PBMCs, B-cell-depleted T cells, or T cells provided the cDNA or gDNA that made up the material.

The CDR3 extends over 12 amino acids. V lost 6 bases, J lost 2 bases, and 6 bases lay in between. Per the germline V gene, CDR1 is SGHDT and CDR2 is YYEEEE. The chain recombines TRBV5-6 with TRBJ1-5; the D is unclear. This receptor was identified in a man between 60 and 70 years old with acute or convalescent COVID-19. The sequenced material came from peripheral blood. The CDR3, as DNA: TGTGCCAGCACCCAGGGCAATCAGCCCCAGCATTTT. Translated: CASTQGNQPQHF.